The subject of this entry is one T cell receptor (beta chain). This sample is part of a study of blood T cell repertoires in COVID-19. In the study overall: Whether acute or convalescent, the COVID-19 samples came from the United States, Italy and Spain. Sources were T cells, B-cell-depleted T cells, or PBMCs; the material itself was cDNA or gDNA.

CDR3 size: 12 residues. The V gene's germline CDR1 is SGHTS and CDR2 YDEGEE. The V and J ends lost 4 bases and 4 bases respectively, with 8 bases between them. Authors' processing steps: Scientists estimated how many nucleated cells there were by amplifying reference gene primers. The protocol was immunoSEQ multiplex PCR, while the TCRdb copy is restricted to in-frame clones and leaves out a portion. V and J calls and clone size are those listed in that table; D and trimming were worked out from the DNA. The sample carries around 160,000 clones, 80% to 85% recorded once. Source material: peripheral blood. The rearrangement links TRBV5-8 to TRBJ1-2; D not certain. This clonotype was sampled from a human donor in a cohort sampled during active COVID-19. CDR3 amino acids: CASSLGTYGYTF. In DNA, the CDR3 is TGTGCCAGCAGCCTAGGAACCTATGGCTACACCTTC.